Only one count was recorded for the clone carrying this TCR beta chain. This sample is drawn from a study of blood T cell repertoires in COVID-19. The CDR3 spans 14 residues. V shed 2 bases and J shed 1 base, with 8 bases lying between them. CDR1 and CDR2 (germline): SGHVS, FQNEAQ. The repertoire was sequenced with immunoSEQ multiplex PCR; TCRdb's copy has only in-frame clones and lacks some. The sample shows fewer than 200,000 clones, approximately 87% of them seen only once. This TCR was sampled from a man in his 70s with active or convalescent COVID-19. Sequencing was carried out using peripheral blood. The chain recombines TRBV7-8 with TRBJ2-5; tentatively, D is TRBD1 (5 bases). The CDR3 is CASSLTGPQETQYF. As DNA, the CDR3 is TGTGCCAGCAGCTTAACAGGTCCCCAAGAGACCCAGTACTTC.